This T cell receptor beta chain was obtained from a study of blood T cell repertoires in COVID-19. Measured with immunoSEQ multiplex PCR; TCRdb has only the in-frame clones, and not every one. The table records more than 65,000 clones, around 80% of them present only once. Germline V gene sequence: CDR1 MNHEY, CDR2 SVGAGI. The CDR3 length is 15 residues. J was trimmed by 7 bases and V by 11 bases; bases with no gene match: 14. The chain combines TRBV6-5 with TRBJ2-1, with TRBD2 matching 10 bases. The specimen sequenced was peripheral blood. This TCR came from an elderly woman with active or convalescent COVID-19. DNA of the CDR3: TGTGCCGTTCCCCTCCGGGCTAGCGGGGGTAATGAGCAGTTCTTC. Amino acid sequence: CAVPLRASGGNEQFF.